This T cell receptor (beta chain) was identified in a study of identical twins. Healthy Caucasians made up all donors. Study-wide results and limits: Memory repertoires lacked the insertion deficit that abundant cord blood beta clonotypes showed. For zero-insertion analyses, partial confounding could come from invariant MAIT and iNKT cells.

Using its own MiXCR run on the 5' RACE reads, TCRdb lists one record per CDR3 protein. Among about 1.7 million distinct CDR3 sequences listed, around 33% were seen once. About this clonotype itself: The antigen remains unidentified.

This clonotype was sampled from a newborn girl in good health. Sequencing used cord blood.

In DNA form, the CDR3 reads TGCAGTGCTCAGGTAGCGGACCCCTACAGTGAGCAGTACTTC. Its protein product is CSAQVADPYSEQYF. The chain joins TRBV20-1 to TRBJ2-1; possible D gene TRBD2, 6 bases. The J call could be wrong; TRBJ2-7 is a better fit for the DNA end. In germline, CDR1 is DFQATT, CDR2 SNEGSKA (reference sequence). The CDR3 is made up of 14 amino acids.